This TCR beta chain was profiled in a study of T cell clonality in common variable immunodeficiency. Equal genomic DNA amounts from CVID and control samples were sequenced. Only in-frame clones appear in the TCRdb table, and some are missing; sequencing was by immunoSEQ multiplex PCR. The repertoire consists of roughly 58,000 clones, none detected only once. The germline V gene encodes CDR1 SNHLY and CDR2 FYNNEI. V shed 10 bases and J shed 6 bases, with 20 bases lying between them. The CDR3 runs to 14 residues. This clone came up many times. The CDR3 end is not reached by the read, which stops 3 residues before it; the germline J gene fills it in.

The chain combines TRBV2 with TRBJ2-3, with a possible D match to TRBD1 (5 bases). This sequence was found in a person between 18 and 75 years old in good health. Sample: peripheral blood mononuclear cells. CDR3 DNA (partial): TGTGCCACCCCAGCTGGCAGGGCAGGCGATACG. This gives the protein CATPAGRAGDT. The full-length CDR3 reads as CATPAGRAGDTQYF.